This T cell receptor beta chain derives from a study of graft-versus-host responses after intestinal transplantation. Investigators plated around 200,000 CFSE-labeled responder cells together with around 200,000 irradiated stimulator cells labeled with violet dye. Measured with immunoSEQ multiplex PCR; TCRdb has only the in-frame clones, and not every one. This sample carries 20,000 to 25,000 clones, 40% to 45% of them seen once, and the ten largest clones take 1.5% to 2%. Germline V gene lookup returns CDR1 SEHNR and CDR2 FQNEAQ (reference sequence). V was trimmed by 5 bases and J by 4 bases, leaving 21 bases between them. This CDR3 region has 16 residues.

The receptor's source is a human patient who received an intestinal transplant. Material: alloreactive CD8+ T cells from a mixed lymphocyte reaction culture, obtained before intestinal transplant. Described subset: CFSE-low proliferating T cells sorted from roughly six-day pre-transplant mixed lymphocyte reaction (GvH or HvG direction). The chain joins TRBV7-9 to TRBJ2-7; D unclear. This CDR3 is CASSPGGGFLEYEQYF. The CDR3 bases are TGTGCCAGCAGCCCCGGTGGCGGTTTCTTAGAGTACGAGCAGTACTTC.